The clone carrying this T cell receptor (beta chain) has just a few counts. The data were taken from a study of T cells in Graves' hyperthyroidism and ophthalmopathy. The CDR3 is 16 residues long. J gave up 0 bases and V 2 bases, and 4 bases lay outside the gene matches. CDR1 is SGDLS, CDR2 YYNGEE, per germline. For Graves' hyperthyroidism to be stable, ophthalmopathy could not progress within 18 months. The TCR beta CDR3 regions underwent amplification using RNA transcripts as the source. The HTBI primer set served for first-round RT-PCR of the TCR CDR3. From the multiplex PCR reads, TCRdb called clonotypes with MiXCR, one entry per CDR3 protein. There are a few hundred thousand distinct CDR3 sequences in the sample; 35% to 55% occur only once, and around 7.7% lies in the top ten.

The source material was peripheral blood or thyroid tissue (not recorded which). The chain employs TRBV9 and TRBJ2-3; 9 bases line up with TRBD2. This sequence was found in a woman between 18 and 29 years old with Graves' hyperthyroidism. The CDR3 reads CASSVSSGRSTDTQYF. The CDR3 DNA follows: TGTGCCAGCAGCGTGAGCAGCGGGAGGAGCACAGATACGCAGTATTTT.